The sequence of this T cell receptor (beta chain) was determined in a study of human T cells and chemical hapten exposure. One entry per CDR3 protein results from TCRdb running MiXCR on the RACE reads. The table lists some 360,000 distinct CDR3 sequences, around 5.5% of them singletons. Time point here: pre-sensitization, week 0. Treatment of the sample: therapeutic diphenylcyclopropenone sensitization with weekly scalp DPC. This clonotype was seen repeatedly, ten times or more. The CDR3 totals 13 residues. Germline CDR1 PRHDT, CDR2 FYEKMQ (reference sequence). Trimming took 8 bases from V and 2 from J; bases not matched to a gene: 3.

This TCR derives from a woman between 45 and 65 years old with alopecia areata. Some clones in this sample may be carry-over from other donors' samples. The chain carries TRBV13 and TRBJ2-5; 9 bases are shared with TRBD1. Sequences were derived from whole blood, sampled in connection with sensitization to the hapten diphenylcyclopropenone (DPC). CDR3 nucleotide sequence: TGTGCCAGCCGGGACAGGGAGCAAGAGACCCAGTACTTC. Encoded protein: CASRDREQETQYF. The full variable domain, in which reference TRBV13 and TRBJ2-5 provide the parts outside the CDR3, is AAGVIQSPRHLIKEKRETATLKCYPIPRHDTVYWYQQGPGQDPQFLISFYEKMQSDKGSIPDRFSAQQFSDYHSELNMSSLELGDSALYFCASRDREQETQYFGPGTRLLVL.